This T cell receptor (beta chain) was recovered during a study of blood T cell repertoires in COVID-19. Study-wide background: COVID-19 samples from acute and convalescent phases originated in the United States, Italy and Spain. T cells, B-cell-depleted T cells, or PBMCs supplied cDNA or gDNA.

The CDR3 has 16 residues. Germline V gene lookup returns CDR1 SGHTA and CDR2 FQGTGA. The germline V and J ends were trimmed by 5 bases and 6 bases, with 21 bases remaining between them. Assay: immunoSEQ multiplex PCR; the TCRdb copy retains only in-frame clones and omits some. The data show 200,000 to 250,000 clones, with roughly 86% seen just once and about 12% held by the top ten. The sample was peripheral blood. The gene calls are TRBV7-3 and TRBJ2-3; D call uncertain. The receptor was derived from a woman between 40 and 55 years old with acute or convalescent COVID-19. The CDR3 nucleotides are TGTGCCAGCAGCCTTGGTCCCAGCCCCGGAGTGGATACGCAGTATTTT. Translated, it gives CASSLGPSPGVDTQYF.